This T cell receptor (beta chain) stems from a study of T cells in Graves' hyperthyroidism and ophthalmopathy. RNA transcripts gave rise to amplified TCR beta CDR3 regions. An initial round of RT-PCR targeting the TCR CDR3 relied on the HTBI primer set. One entry per CDR3 protein, called by TCRdb with MiXCR from the multiplex PCR reads. The sample has hundreds of thousands of distinct CDR3 sequences, approximately 15% seen once. Findings of the study overall: Before onset, by a median of around six months, the model predicted ophthalmopathy.

This clonotype was found many times. The antigen remains unidentified. Those with hyperthyroidism were 18 to 65 years old, newly diagnosed, and ill for under 2 months. Thyroid ultrasound, orbital computed tomography, clinical symptoms, and serum thyroxine and TRAb underpinned diagnoses. The PBMCs were taken from over 9.5 ml of fresh peripheral blood. This TCR derives from a woman aged 18 to 35 with Graves' hyperthyroidism. Sequencing used blood.

The CDR3 region is CATRDHRGMRELFF. In DNA, the CDR3 is TGTGCCACCAGGGATCACAGGGGCATGAGGGAGCTGTTTTTT. V gene TRBV27 combines with J gene TRBJ2-2, with 7 bases matching TRBD1. This CDR3 contains 14 residues. V gave up 10 bases and J gave up 9 bases; unmatched junction bases: 14. CDR1 and CDR2 (germline): MNHEY, SMNVEV (reference sequence).